The TCR beta chain under discussion was sequenced for a study of cytomegalovirus exposure and HLA in healthy donors. Study-wide background: Earlier sequencing of approximately 200 million T cells yielded under 120 million unique TCR beta sequences. Membership in the Caucasian-associated ancestry cluster was found for about 80% of a few hundred genotyped donors.

PCR employed 60 Vbeta and 13 Jbeta primers. Method: immunoSEQ multiplex PCR; TCRdb's copy keeps in-frame clones and lacks some. The data contain over 110,000 clones, 70% to 80% of them singletons. Study results and caveats: It was likely that a cluster of highly shared sequence variants was a sequencing artifact. A later analysis linked a missense variant in DCLRE1C to the trimming of TCR beta V and J genes.

Germline V CDR1 and CDR2: SGHDT, YYEEEE. The CDR3 loop spans 15 amino acids. Trimming cost V 4 bases and J 4 bases; bases outside gene matches: 8. Details on this clone: What it recognizes is unknown.

Sequencing input: PBMCs. The clonotype was recovered from a female donor in good health and CMV-seronegative. The rearrangement joins TRBV5-6 to TRBJ1-3; TRBD1 aligns across 7 bases. The CDR3 nucleotides are TGTGCCAGCAGCCGACCTGACAGGGTCGGAAACACCATATATTTT. The encoded protein is CASSRPDRVGNTIYF.